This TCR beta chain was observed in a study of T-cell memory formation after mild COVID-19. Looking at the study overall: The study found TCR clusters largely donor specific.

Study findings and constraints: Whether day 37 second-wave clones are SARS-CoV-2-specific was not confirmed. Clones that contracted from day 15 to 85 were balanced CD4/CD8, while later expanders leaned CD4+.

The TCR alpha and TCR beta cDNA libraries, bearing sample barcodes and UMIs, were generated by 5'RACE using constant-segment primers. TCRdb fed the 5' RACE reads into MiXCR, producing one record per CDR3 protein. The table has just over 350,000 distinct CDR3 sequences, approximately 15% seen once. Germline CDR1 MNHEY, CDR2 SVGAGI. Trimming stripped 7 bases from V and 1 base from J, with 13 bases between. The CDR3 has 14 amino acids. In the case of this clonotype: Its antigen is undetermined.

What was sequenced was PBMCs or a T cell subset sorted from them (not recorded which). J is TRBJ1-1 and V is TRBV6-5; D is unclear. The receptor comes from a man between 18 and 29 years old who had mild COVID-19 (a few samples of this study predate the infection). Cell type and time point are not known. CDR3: CASTRFMGNTEAFF. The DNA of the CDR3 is TGTGCCAGCACCCGGTTCATGGGGAACACTGAAGCTTTCTTT.